The 8 T cell receptor beta chains in this list originate from one sample, sequenced in a study of identical twins (TCRdb year 2016). The library was built by means of 5' RACE. Sequenced using an Illumina HiSeq 2000. TCRdb applied fastp at Q25 and MiXCR to the public reads, then kept only in-frame beta chains. A single entry per CDR3 protein holds the most common genes and DNA from its merged rows. The sample contains 1.5 million to 2 million distinct CDR3 sequences, roughly 35% of them found a single time. Less than 0.35% of the sample belongs to the ten largest clones. The sequenced material came from cord blood. The receptors were gathered from a newborn girl in good health.

Details on this clonotype: Being one base from a much bigger clone, this may be a read error. This chain's CDR3 is CASTKDGSSRNIQYF. The CDR3 DNA follows: TGTGCCAGCACCAAAGACGGGTCTTCGAGAAACATTCAGTACTTC. The chain links TRBV6-2 or TRBV6-3 to TRBJ2-7; D is undetermined. Matching the DNA end better, TRBJ2-4 makes the J call doubtful. Germline CDR1 MNHEY, CDR2 SVGEGT. The CDR3 is 15 amino acids.

V is TRBV20-1 and J is TRBJ2-1, with D possibly being TRBD1 or TRBD2 (5 bases each). V was clipped by 6 bases and J by 0 bases, with 15 bases between them. CDR3 length equals 15 residues. Germline loops: CDR1 DFQATT, CDR2 SNEGSKA (reference sequence). CDR3 in amino acids: CSAGTEGSSYNEQFF. CDR3 nucleotides: TGCAGTGCAGGGACCGAGGGAAGCTCCTACAATGAGCAGTTCTTC.

The rearrangement links TRBV12-3 or TRBV12-4 to TRBJ1-4; 9 positions match TRBD1. J gave up 9 bases and V 5 bases, and 7 bases lay outside the gene matches. The CDR3 has 14 amino acids. CDR3 in amino acids: CASSPGQGAKKLFF. The CDR3 bases are TGTGCCAGCAGTCCGGGACAGGGTGCAAAAAAACTGTTTTTT.

The chain employs TRBV10-2 and TRBJ2-7; D unresolved. CDR1 WSHSY and CDR2 SAAADI come from the germline V gene. The CDR3 has 13 residues. V was pared by 1 base and J by 10 bases, with 14 bases between. The CDR3 loop reads CASSEWPNWSQYF. CDR3 in DNA: TGCGCCAGCAGTGAGTGGCCCAACTGGTCCCAGTACTTC.

The V call is TRBV15, the J call TRBJ1-1; no clear D. Between the trimmed V and J ends, which lost 3 bases and 1 base, there was a span of 15 bases. The germline CDR1 and CDR2 sequences are LNHNV and YYDKDF (reference sequence). The CDR3 length is 16 residues. This CDR3 is CATSSLPSPANTEAFF. The CDR3 bases are TGTGCCACCAGCAGCCTACCAAGCCCAGCGAACACTGAAGCTTTCTTT.

This chain connects TRBV29-1 to TRBJ1-1, with a weak D call TRBD1 (5 bases). The CDR3 sequence is 12 residues long. Germline V CDR1 and CDR2: SQVTM, ANQGSEA. V was trimmed by 7 bases and J by 1 base, leaving 10 bases between them. CDR3 amino acids: CSGSTGNTEAFF. The DNA of the CDR3 is TGCAGCGGATCCACAGGGAACACTGAAGCTTTCTTT.

V gene TRBV6-2 or TRBV6-3 combines with J gene TRBJ2-4; D is unresolved. The tail of the sequence fits TRBJ2-5 better, so the J call may be wrong. The CDR3 runs 13 residues. Germline V gene data show CDR1 as MNHEY and CDR2 as SVGEGT. CDR3 in amino acids: CASSGQMTETQYF. The CDR3 DNA reads TGTGCCAGCAGCGGGCAAATGACAGAGACCCAGTACTTC.

The V gene is TRBV6-6, the J gene TRBJ1-1, with D possibly being TRBD1 (5 bases). Trimming left V 0 bases short and J 5 bases short, with 10 bases between. The CDR3 runs 14 residues. Germline V gene data show CDR1 as MNHNY and CDR2 as SVGAGI (reference sequence). The CDR3 region has the DNA TGTGCCAGCAGTTACTCAGGGGACCCGACTGAAGCTTTCTTT. Translation gives CASSYSGDPTEAFF.